Below are 21 T cell receptor beta chains sequenced from a single sample in a study of T cell responses to AZD1222 COVID-19 vaccine. TCRdb's table, derived via immunoSEQ multiplex PCR, lists solely in-frame clones and lacks some. The sample includes about 100,000 clones, 80% to 90% of them seen just once. The sequencing here drew on peripheral blood, taken on day 0 of AZD1222 vaccination. The receptors were sampled from an adult in good health.

This chain links TRBV6-5 with TRBJ1-5; D is unclear. The CDR3 consists of 16 residues. V gave up 2 bases and J gave up 0 bases, with 11 bases separating them. The germline V gene has CDR1 MNHEY and CDR2 SVGAGI. The CDR3 DNA reads as TGTGCCAGCAGTTACATTGTACAGCTTAGCAATCAGCCCCAGCATTTT. Residues: CASSYIVQLSNQPQHF.

This chain uses TRBV24-1 with TRBJ2-7; 7 bases are a match to TRBD1. The germline gives CDR1 KGHDR, CDR2 SFDVKD. With V trimmed by 6 bases and J by 5 bases, 6 bases remained unmatched. There are 13 residues in the CDR3. DNA of the CDR3: TGTGCCACCAGTTCCAGACAGGGAGACGAGCAGTACTTC. This sequence encodes CATSSRQGDEQYF.

The chain is built from TRBV28 and TRBJ1-1; D is unresolved. With 8 bases removed from V and 3 bases from J, the gap between germline ends came to 10 bases. Germline V gene data show CDR1 as MDHEN and CDR2 as SYDVKM. The CDR3 has 12 amino acids. CDR3 residues: CASATGYTEAFF. The CDR3 nucleotides are TGTGCCAGCGCTACGGGGTACACTGAAGCTTTCTTT.

The CDR3 here is CASRTQGTHRGNQPQHF. The CDR3 DNA is TGTGCCAGCAGAACCCAGGGGACCCATCGAGGGAATCAGCCCCAGCATTTT. This chain links TRBV27 with TRBJ1-5, with D maybe TRBD1 (6 bases). Germline V gene sequence: CDR1 MNHEY, CDR2 SMNVEV (reference sequence). The CDR3 runs 17 residues. V was cut by 6 bases and J by 4 bases, with 22 bases left in between.

The chain couples TRBV7-2 to TRBJ1-6; D gene unclear. V shed 2 bases and J shed 4 bases, with 6 bases lying between them. The V gene's germline CDR1 is SGHTA and CDR2 FQGNSA. CDR3 length: 14 amino acids. As DNA, the CDR3 is TGTGCCAGCAGCTTATTGAGGTATAATTCACCCCTCCACTTT. Its protein product is CASSLLRYNSPLHF.

The chain uses TRBV28 and TRBJ1-4; D not certain. The V end lost 2 bases, the J end lost 8 bases, and 15 bases lay between the germline ends. CDR1 and CDR2 (germline): MDHEN, SYDVKM. This CDR3 comprises 15 residues. The CDR3 region is CASSLTRLQGEKLFF. CDR3 nucleotide sequence: TGTGCCAGCAGTTTAACGAGACTCCAAGGGGAAAAACTGTTTTTT.

This chain joins TRBV11-3 and TRBJ2-1; D gene unclear. CDR1 SGHNT and CDR2 YENEEA come from the germline V gene. Trimming took off 3 bases at V and 5 bases at J, with 8 bases between the two ends. The CDR3 has 13 residues. CDR3 region: CASSFSIDNEQFF. CDR3 DNA: TGTGCCAGCAGCTTTTCCATCGACAATGAGCAGTTCTTC.

This clone was counted only a few times. The rearrangement uses TRBV20-1 and TRBJ2-1; unclear D gene. Trimming pared 6 bases from V and 7 bases from J, leaving 10 bases between. This CDR3 has 11 residues. Germline values: CDR1 DFQATT, CDR2 SNEGSKA (reference sequence). CDR3 loop: CSATTRNEQFF. As DNA, the CDR3 is TGCAGTGCCACGACGAGGAATGAGCAGTTCTTC.

The gene calls are TRBV5-1 and TRBJ2-2; 13 bases align to TRBD2. V trimming: 4 bases; J trimming: 5 bases; junction bases outside the gene matches: 8. The CDR3 length is 17 residues. In germline, CDR1 is SGHRS, CDR2 YFSETQ. The CDR3 region has the DNA TGCGCCAGCAGCCGTCGGACTAGCGGGAGCAGGACCGGGGAGCTGTTTTTT. Protein product: CASSRRTSGSRTGELFF.

The rearrangement links TRBV4-1 to TRBJ2-3; D remains ambiguous. The germline V gene encodes CDR1 MGHRA and CDR2 YSYEKL. With 0 bases removed from V and 1 base from J, the gap between germline ends came to 8 bases. CDR3 size: 15 residues. This CDR3 is CASSQESWGTDTQYF. The CDR3 region has the DNA TGCGCCAGCAGCCAAGAAAGCTGGGGCACAGATACGCAGTATTTT.

The chain employs TRBV27 and TRBJ2-3; possible D gene TRBD1, 7 bases. The CDR3 contains 15 residues. The germline V and J ends were trimmed by 4 bases and 3 bases, with 14 bases remaining between them. Germline lookup yields CDR1 MNHEY and CDR2 SMNVEV (reference sequence). The CDR3 sequence is CASSSPTGRTDTQYF. The CDR3 DNA follows: TGTGCCAGCAGTTCGCCGACAGGGAGGACAGATACGCAGTATTTT.

CDR3 DNA: TGTGCCAGCAGCCAAGATTCGGCGGGGGCTCAAGAGACCCAGTACTTC. This encodes CASSQDSAGAQETQYF. The chain is built from TRBV3-1 (or the pseudogene TRBV3-2) and TRBJ2-5; D perhaps matches TRBD2 (7 bases). CDR1 is LGHDT, CDR2 YNNKEL, per germline (reference sequence). Between the trimmed V and J ends, which lost 0 bases and 2 bases, there was a span of 13 bases. CDR3 length: 16 residues.

J is TRBJ2-5 and V is TRBV11-2, with 7 bases matching TRBD1. V was pared by 5 bases and J by 2 bases, with 8 bases of the junction left unmatched. Germline V gene lookup returns CDR1 SGHAT and CDR2 FQNNGV. CDR3 length: 15 amino acids. The CDR3 DNA reads TGTGCCAGCAGCGACGGACAGGCCACGCAAGAGACCCAGTACTTC. It specifies CASSDGQATQETQYF. The complete variable domain, with remaining parts taken from reference TRBV11-2 and TRBJ2-5, reads EAGVAQSPRYKIIEKRQSVAFWCNPISGHATLYWYQQILGQGPKLLIQFQNNGVVDDSQLPKDRFSAERLKGVDSTLKIQPAKLEDSAVYLCASSDGQATQETQYFGPGTRLLVL.

This clone was seen a handful of times. The V gene is TRBV5-4, the J gene TRBJ1-2; possible D gene TRBD1, 5 bases. V gave up 4 bases and J gave up 0 bases, with 10 bases separating them. This CDR3 spans 14 amino acids. The germline V gene has CDR1 SGHNT and CDR2 YYREEE (reference sequence). CDR3 loop: CASSMDTTNYGYTF. The CDR3 bases are TGTGCCAGCAGCATGGACACTACTAACTATGGCTACACCTTC.

This clone is medium-sized within its sample. The chain links TRBV4-2 to TRBJ2-6, with no clear D. The CDR3 has 15 residues. V gave up 0 bases and J gave up 0 bases, with 3 bases separating them. Germline values: CDR1 LGHNA, CDR2 YNFKEQ. The CDR3 loop reads CASSQENSGANVLTF. The CDR3 DNA reads as TGTGCCAGCAGCCAAGAAAACTCTGGGGCCAACGTCCTGACTTTC.

V and J are TRBV5-1 and TRBJ2-5, with D possibly TRBD1 on 5 matching bases. Trimming removed 1 base from V and 5 bases from J, with 15 bases in between. The germline V gene encodes CDR1 SGHRS and CDR2 YFSETQ. The length of the CDR3 is 15 residues. CDR3 residues: CASSLNRGGAETQYF. The CDR3 DNA follows: TGCGCCAGCAGCTTGAATAGGGGTGGTGCGGAGACCCAGTACTTC.

This rearrangement joins TRBV9 to TRBJ2-7, with TRBD1 identical over 9 bases. V lost 4 bases, J lost 1 base, and 9 bases stayed unmatched. CDR1 is SGDLS and CDR2 is YYNGEE in the germline V gene. This CDR3 comprises 16 residues. CDR3 coding DNA: TGTGCCAGCAGCTCAGACCCGGGACAGGGATCCTACGAGCAGTACTTC. It is translated as CASSSDPGQGSYEQYF.

V is TRBV16 and J is TRBJ2-7; the D is unclear. V lost 0 bases and J 9 bases, leaving 9 bases between the germline ends. This CDR3 spans 12 amino acids. Germline values: CDR1 KGHSY, CDR2 FQNENV. CDR3 sequence (DNA): TGTGCCAGCAGCCAATCGATAGGAGTGCAGTACTTC. As protein: CASSQSIGVQYF.

The V and J genes are TRBV5-1 and TRBJ2-3; TRBD2 aligns across 9 bases. V gave up 4 bases and J gave up 4 bases; unmatched junction bases: 7. CDR1 and CDR2 (germline): SGHRS, YFSETQ. This CDR3 spans 15 amino acids. The CDR3 reads CASSGGAGGADTQYF. Here the CDR3 DNA reads TGCGCCAGCAGCGGGGGAGCGGGAGGCGCAGATACGCAGTATTTT.

The rearrangement joins TRBV6-5 to TRBJ2-7; D uncertain. The length of the CDR3 is 15 residues. Germline V lookup: CDR1 MNHEY, CDR2 SVGAGI. V lost 6 bases and J 2 bases, leaving 17 bases between the germline ends. In DNA, the CDR3 is TGTGCCAGCAGCGTTGACTGGGAATCAACCTACGAGCAGTACTTC. This sequence encodes CASSVDWESTYEQYF.

V is TRBV30 and J is TRBJ2-3, with a tentative D call TRBD2 (6 bases). The CDR3 length is 14 residues. Trimming removed 0 bases at V and 4 bases at J, with 11 bases between. Germline CDR1 is GTSNPN and CDR2 is SVGIG (reference sequence). The CDR3 reads CAWSVGSSADTQYF. The CDR3 bases are TGTGCCTGGAGTGTAGGTTCTAGCGCAGATACGCAGTATTTT.